The next 25 T cell receptor beta chains were all read from a single sample in a study of shared T cell receptors in the human thymus. Data came from immunoSEQ multiplex PCR; TCRdb stores just in-frame clones and leaves some out. The table has approximately 580,000 clones, about 84% seen once; the top ten hold approximately 0.013%. In addition, the sample was reused for a study of human thymus T cells.

Sequenced sample: thymocytes. The receptors come from a boy under three years old with a congenital heart defect.

The V and J genes are TRBV30 and TRBJ1-3; 10 bases fit TRBD1. CDR1 and CDR2 (germline): GTSNPN, SVGIG (reference sequence). J gave up 6 bases and V 0 bases, and 26 bases lay outside the gene matches. The CDR3 covers 22 residues. In DNA, the CDR3 is TGTGCCTGGAGTGTAGGCCCTCTCTCCGGGACAGGGGATGGGGTAGCGCTAAACACCATATATTTT. It encodes CAWSVGPLSGTGDGVALNTIYF.

This clone was picked up a small number of times. The J gene is TRBJ1-1, the V gene TRBV5-4, with D uncertain. CDR1 and CDR2 from the germline V gene are SGHNT and YYREEE (reference sequence). Trimming cost V 4 bases and J 0 bases, with 10 bases left between them. The CDR3 runs to 14 residues. In DNA form, the CDR3 reads TGTGCCAGCAGCCGGGGAAGGATGAACACTGAAGCTTTCTTT. Amino acid sequence: CASSRGRMNTEAFF.

This clone was observed once. V and J are TRBV7-6 and TRBJ1-1; the match to TRBD1 covers 8 bases. Germline trimming cut 2 bases from V and 4 bases from J; bases unmatched to any gene: 3. Germline-derived CDR1 and CDR2 are SGHVS and FNYEAQ. The CDR3 runs 14 residues. The CDR3 coding sequence is TGTGCCAGCAGCTTATTCACAGGGGGCACTGAAGCTTTCTTT. Protein product: CASSLFTGGTEAFF.

This chain joins TRBV28 and TRBJ2-1, with D tentatively TRBD2 (5 bases). Germline V gene lookup returns CDR1 MDHEN and CDR2 SYDVKM. The CDR3 is made up of 13 amino acids. The ends were cut back, 6 bases at V and 7 bases at J, with 13 bases in the middle. CDR3 region: CASRSEGRNEQFF. DNA of the CDR3: TGTGCCAGCAGGAGCGAGGGTCGGAATGAGCAGTTCTTC.

The rearrangement joins TRBV4-1 to TRBJ2-5, with 15 bases aligning to TRBD2. The germline V gene encodes CDR1 MGHRA and CDR2 YSYEKL. The CDR3 contains 17 residues. Trimming took 2 bases from V and 4 from J; bases not matched to a gene: 5. The CDR3 is CASSQPKGLAGGETQYF. DNA for the CDR3: TGCGCCAGCAGCCAACCAAAGGGACTAGCGGGAGGAGAGACCCAGTACTTC.

This clone was counted between two and nine times. V and J are TRBV19 and TRBJ2-1; 7 nucleotides line up with TRBD2. CDR1 is LNHDA and CDR2 is SQIVND in the germline V gene (reference sequence). CDR3 length: 14 residues. The trim removed 5 bases at V and 3 bases at J, leaving 4 bases unmatched. The CDR3 is CASSWASGYNEQFF. The CDR3 DNA reads TGTGCCAGTAGTTGGGCTAGCGGCTACAATGAGCAGTTCTTC. Complete variable domain (other parts from reference TRBV19 and TRBJ2-1): DGGITQSPKYLFRKEGQNVTLSCEQNLNHDAMYWYRQDPGQGLRLIYYSQIVNDFQKGDIAEGYSVSREKKESFPLTVTSAQKNPTAFYLCASSWASGYNEQFFGPGTRLTVL.

This clone was seen once. The chain uses TRBV19 and TRBJ2-3; the match to TRBD1 covers 9 bases. Looked up from germline, CDR1 is LNHDA and CDR2 is SQIVND (reference sequence). After removal of 5 bases from V and 2 bases from J, the junction contained 8 bases not matched to a gene. The CDR3 is made up of 16 amino acids. The DNA for the CDR3 is TGTGCCAGTAGTTTGCCCCGGGACAGGGACACAGATACGCAGTATTTT. Residues: CASSLPRDRDTDTQYF.

This chain uses TRBV14 with TRBJ1-5; D may be TRBD1 (6 bases). The V end was cut by 1 base, the J end by 9 bases, with 19 bases between. This CDR3 contains 16 residues. CDR1 is SGHDN, CDR2 FVKESK, per germline. The CDR3 sequence: CASSQVQGPPLWPQHF. CDR3 nucleotide sequence: TGTGCCAGCAGCCAAGTACAGGGCCCTCCGCTTTGGCCCCAGCATTTT.

The chain employs TRBV30 and TRBJ2-7, with 9 bases aligning to TRBD2. Per the germline V gene, CDR1 is GTSNPN and CDR2 is SVGIG (reference sequence). V trimming: 3 bases; J trimming: 7 bases; junction bases outside the gene matches: 10. CDR3 length equals 14 residues. The CDR3 DNA is TGTGCCTGGAGCCGGAGAGGCACTAGCGGGGAGCAGTACTTC. Protein sequence: CAWSRRGTSGEQYF.

The CDR3 DNA sequence: TGTGCCAGCAGCTCCCGGCCGAAGGGAGATACCTACGAGCAGTACTTC. It encodes CASSSRPKGDTYEQYF. This sequence joins TRBV5-6 and TRBJ2-7; D is possibly TRBD2 (5 bases). The CDR3 runs 16 residues. Germline V gives CDR1 SGHDT, CDR2 YYEEEE. Trimming removed 3 bases at V and 2 bases at J, with 18 bases between.

With regard to this clone: At the DNA level, this CDR3 is encoded by other sequences in the same sample as well. The chain carries TRBV19 and TRBJ2-1, with TRBD2 identical over 8 bases. Per the germline V gene, CDR1 is LNHDA and CDR2 is SQIVND (reference sequence). J gave up 2 bases and V 3 bases, and 6 bases lay outside the gene matches. The CDR3 is 16 amino acids. The CDR3 DNA reads as TGTGCCAGTAGTATTGGAGCGGGAGTACCCTACAATGAGCAGTTCTTC. This translates into CASSIGAGVPYNEQFF.

This sequence joins TRBV2 and TRBJ2-5, with D perhaps TRBD1 (6 bases). Germline CDR1 and CDR2: SNHLY and FYNNEI. The CDR3 spans 12 residues. V lost 6 bases to trimming and J lost 2 bases, with 7 bases between them. The CDR3 coding sequence is TGTGCCAGCAGAGGACAGCAAGAGACCCAGTACTTC. Its translation is CASRGQQETQYF.

The V gene is TRBV9, the J gene TRBJ2-7, with 7 positions matching TRBD2. The trim removed 4 bases at V and 0 bases at J, leaving 10 bases unmatched. Per germline, CDR1 SGDLS and CDR2 YYNGEE. This CDR3 contains 16 residues. The DNA for the CDR3 is TGTGCCAGCAGCCCCGACGGGGGGAAGAGCTCCTACGAGCAGTACTTC. Amino acids: CASSPDGGKSSYEQYF.

A few counts support this clone. The V gene is TRBV5-1, the J gene TRBJ2-1, with D possibly being TRBD2 (6 bases). The CDR3 is 14 residues long. Germline V gene data show CDR1 as SGHRS and CDR2 as YFSETQ. V was clipped by 5 bases and J by 15 bases, with 24 bases between them. The CDR3: CASRLSSGNRYGFF. The DNA for the CDR3 is TGCGCCAGCAGGCTGAGTAGCGGAAACAGGTACGGGTTCTTC. Complete variable domain (other parts from reference TRBV5-1 and TRBJ2-1): KAGVTQTPRYLIKTRGQQVTLSCSPISGHRSVSWYQQTPGQGLQFLFEYFSETQRNKGNFPGRFSGRQFSNSRSEMNVSTLELGDSALYLCASRLSSGNRYGFFGPGTRLTVL.

The chain combines TRBV5-1 with TRBJ2-3; 9 bases are a match to TRBD1. Germline V CDR1 and CDR2: SGHRS, YFSETQ. With V trimmed by 4 bases and J by 5 bases, 8 bases remained unmatched. The length of the CDR3 is 15 residues. The CDR3: CASSDSQGAQDTQYF. CDR3 DNA sequence: TGCGCCAGCAGCGACTCACAGGGGGCACAAGATACGCAGTATTTT.

The chain carries TRBV4-3 and TRBJ1-2, with D possibly TRBD1 on 6 matching bases. The V gene lost 0 bases and the J gene lost 4 bases, with 9 bases spanning the gap. Germline V gene data show CDR1 as LGHNA and CDR2 as YSLEER. The CDR3 has 14 amino acids. CDR3 bases: TGCGCCAGCAGCCAAGAGGGACAAGGCTATGGCTACACCTTC. The encoded protein is CASSQEGQGYGYTF.

The chain employs TRBV29-1 and TRBJ1-2; 7 bases are a match to TRBD1. CDR1 SQVTM and CDR2 ANQGSEA come from the germline V gene. The CDR3 runs to 13 residues. With 8 bases clipped from V and 8 bases from J, the junction kept 14 bases outside the gene matches. The DNA for the CDR3 is TGCAGCTTTCCAAACAGGGGAGGTTACGGCTACACCTTC. It is translated as CSFPNRGGYGYTF.

V is TRBV5-1 and J is TRBJ2-7; TRBD2 aligns across 12 bases. J lost 4 bases, V lost 0 bases, and 8 bases had no gene match. The CDR3 loop spans 17 amino acids. Germline CDR1 is SGHRS and CDR2 is YFSETQ. Here the CDR3 DNA reads TGCGCCAGCAGCTTGGCGGGACTAGCGGGCCCCCGGTACGAGCAGTACTTC. It codes for CASSLAGLAGPRYEQYF.

Of note for this clone: This same CDR3 is encoded by further DNA sequences in the sample. The chain is built from TRBV12-5 and TRBJ2-3; the D gene is possibly TRBD1 (5 bases). The germline CDR1 and CDR2 sequences are LGHNT and FRNRAP. The CDR3 runs to 13 residues. V gave up 1 base and J gave up 3 bases, with 5 bases separating them. CDR3 in amino acids: CASGLAGTDTQYF. DNA for the CDR3: TGTGCTAGTGGTTTGGCAGGGACAGATACGCAGTATTTT.

V and J are TRBV10-3 and TRBJ1-1; D is uncertain. Germline CDR1 and CDR2: ENHRY and SYGVKD. Trimming took off 7 bases at V and 0 bases at J, with 9 bases between the two ends. The CDR3 totals 13 residues. DNA for the CDR3: TGTGCCATCAATGGCGGATTGAACACTGAAGCTTTCTTT. This translates into CAINGGLNTEAFF.

The chain combines TRBV7-2 with TRBJ1-5; TRBD1 matches 7 bases. V was clipped by 3 bases and J by 7 bases; unmatched bases: 9. Germline V CDR1 and CDR2: SGHTA, FQGNSA. This CDR3 has 15 amino acids. CDR3 amino acids: CASSFTQQQGQPQHF. In DNA form, the CDR3 reads TGTGCCAGCAGCTTTACCCAACAACAGGGGCAGCCCCAGCATTTT. Using reference TRBV7-2 and TRBJ1-5 for the parts outside the CDR3, the full variable domain is GAGVSQSPSNKVTEKGKDVELRCDPISGHTALYWYRQSLGQGLEFLIYFQGNSAPDKSGLPSDRFSAERTGGSVSTLTIQRTQQEDSAVYLCASSFTQQQGQPQHFGDGTRLSIL.

The chain has TRBV18 and TRBJ2-7; 7 bases agree with TRBD2. CDR1 KGHSH and CDR2 LQKENI come from the germline V gene. This CDR3 comprises 14 residues. V gave up 4 bases and J gave up 2 bases; unmatched junction bases: 5. This CDR3 is CASSHRAGAYEQYF. CDR3 bases: TGTGCCAGCTCACATCGGGCGGGAGCCTACGAGCAGTACTTC.

The chain couples TRBV10-1 to TRBJ1-2, with 7 positions matching TRBD1. The trim removed 6 bases at V and 6 bases at J, leaving 7 bases unmatched. The CDR3 contains 13 residues. From germline, CDR1 is WNHNN and CDR2 SYGVQD (reference sequence). CDR3 in DNA: TGCGCCAGCAGCCTCGACAGGGTTCATGGCTACACCTTC. Amino acid sequence: CASSLDRVHGYTF.

The table lists this clone with a count of one. This chain connects TRBV2 to TRBJ1-2, with D possibly matching TRBD1 (5 bases). The CDR3 has 15 amino acids. Germline values: CDR1 SNHLY, CDR2 FYNNEI. Trimming removed 6 bases from V and 2 bases from J, with 16 bases in between. The chain's CDR3 is CASSDGPRANYGYTF. The CDR3 DNA reads TGTGCCAGCAGCGACGGACCCAGGGCCAACTATGGCTACACCTTC.

J is TRBJ1-2 and V is TRBV2, with TRBD1 identical over 11 bases. The CDR3 extends over 17 amino acids. The trim removed 0 bases at V and 6 bases at J, leaving 9 bases unmatched. Germline CDR1 SNHLY, CDR2 FYNNEI. CDR3 coding DNA: TGTGCCAGCAGTGAAGCGGTGGGAGGACAGGGGGCGGATGGCTACACCTTC. Amino acid sequence: CASSEAVGGQGADGYTF.